This T cell receptor beta chain stems from a study of T cells in Graves' hyperthyroidism and ophthalmopathy. From RNA transcripts, TCR beta CDR3 regions were amplified. The HTBI primer set served for first-round RT-PCR of the TCR CDR3. TCRdb called the multiplex PCR reads again in MiXCR, with one record for every CDR3 protein. The sample lists over 350,000 distinct CDR3 sequences; approximately 14% were seen once. This clonotype was observed many times. Its matching antigen is unknown. Active moderate-to-severe ophthalmopathy, Clinical Activity Score at least 3, NOSPECS at least 4, under 3 months' duration. Exclusion criteria comprised uncontrolled infection, other autoimmune disease, pregnancy or lactation. The study, taken as a whole, reports: Ophthalmopathy, as predicted by the model, came a median around 7 months after the prediction.

This receptor was obtained from a man between 18 and 35 years old with Graves' ophthalmopathy. Sequences were obtained from blood.

The CDR3, as DNA: TGTGCCAGCCGTCGGCTAGTGACAGATACGCAGTATTTT. Amino acid sequence: CASRRLVTDTQYF. The J gene is TRBJ2-3, the V gene TRBV6-1; D is undetermined. Looked up from germline, CDR1 is MNHNS and CDR2 is SASEGT. Trimming removed 8 bases from V and 3 bases from J, with 12 bases in between. The CDR3 sequence is 13 residues long.